This TCR beta chain was captured by sequencing in a study of T cells after yellow fever vaccination. Study results and caveats: Repertoires obtained by FACS sorting could include abundant clonotypes that entered as contaminants from the bulk population.

This clonotype was seen a handful of times. What it binds is not known. TCRdb re-derived calls from the 5' RACE reads in MiXCR, one entry per CDR3 protein. The data show under 350,000 distinct CDR3 sequences, 4.1% seen once. Between the trimmed V and J ends, which lost 0 bases and 0 bases, there was a span of 18 bases. CDR3 size: 19 residues. Germline assignment: CDR1 LGHNA and CDR2 YSLEER. The rearrangement joins TRBV4-3 to TRBJ2-4; D remains ambiguous. This sample comprised PBMCs, obtained 5 days after the yellow fever booster vaccination. This sequence was found in a man between 18 and 35 years old who received the YFV17D yellow fever vaccine. In DNA form, the CDR3 reads TGCGCCAGCAGCCAAGATATAGAACGCTTCAAAGAAGCCAAAAACATTCAGTACTTC. This codes for CASSQDIERFKEAKNIQYF.